This T cell receptor (beta chain) was recorded in a study of cytomegalovirus exposure and HLA in healthy donors. Turning to the study itself: The Caucasian-associated ancestry cluster held about 80% of roughly 370 genotyped donors.

This PCR relied on a set of 60 Vbeta primers and 13 Jbeta primers. The table came from immunoSEQ multiplex PCR; TCRdb's copy has only in-frame clones and leaves some out. This sample carries around 150,000 clones, roughly 84% of them seen once, and the ten largest clones take roughly 2.2%. V dropped 4 bases and J dropped 1; count of bases not matched to a gene: 9. CDR1 is SGHVS, CDR2 FQNEAQ, per germline. CDR3 size: 17 residues. The sample taken for sequencing was PBMCs. J is TRBJ2-1 and V is TRBV7-8; 8 positions agree with TRBD2. This TCR was recovered from a man aged 18 to 35 in good health and CMV-seropositive. CDR3 in amino acids: CASSSRLGTRSYNEQFF. The CDR3 DNA reads as TGTGCCAGCAGCTCCAGACTGGGGACTAGGTCCTACAATGAGCAGTTCTTC.